One and the same sample provided the 23 T cell receptor beta chains below, sequenced in a study of T cell responses to AZD1222 COVID-19 vaccine. Assay: immunoSEQ multiplex PCR; the TCRdb copy retains only in-frame clones and omits some. The sample includes about 94,000 clones, over 75% of them seen just once. The material sequenced was peripheral blood, taken on day 0 of AZD1222 vaccination. These TCRs come from an adult in good health.

Only a few counts were recorded for this clone. The rearrangement uses TRBV6-5 and TRBJ2-7; the D call may be TRBD1 or TRBD2 (6 bases each). With 6 bases removed from V and 6 bases from J, the gap between germline ends came to 18 bases. The germline V gene encodes CDR1 MNHEY and CDR2 SVGAGI. The CDR3 is 14 amino acids. The CDR3 sequence is CASSAEGGLGEQYF. The CDR3 coding sequence is TGTGCCAGCAGCGCAGAAGGGGGGCTGGGCGAGCAGTACTTC.

The genes are TRBV6-5 and TRBJ1-1; D gene ambiguous. The germline CDR1 and CDR2 sequences are MNHEY and SVGAGI. V was shortened by 6 bases and J by 4 bases, with 18 bases between the two germline ends. The CDR3 totals 15 residues. This chain's CDR3 is CASSRPSRASTEAFF. The CDR3 DNA follows: TGTGCCAGCAGCCGACCGTCCCGCGCGAGCACTGAAGCTTTCTTT.

The rearrangement links TRBV7-3 to TRBJ1-1; tentatively, D is TRBD1 (5 bases). The CDR3 has 13 amino acids. Germline lookup yields CDR1 SGHTA and CDR2 FQGTGA. With 5 bases removed from V and 11 bases from J, the gap between germline ends came to 18 bases. CDR3 nucleotide sequence: TGTGCCAGCAGCGCCAGGGCGACCAGCGGGGCTTTCTTT. Translated: CASSARATSGAFF.

This clone was detected only once. The CDR3 sequence: CASSVMLDGYDEQYF. In DNA, the CDR3 is TGTGCCAGCAGCGTAATGCTCGACGGTTACGACGAGCAGTACTTC. The gene calls are TRBV9 and TRBJ2-7, with D unresolved. The CDR3 runs to 15 residues. V was pared by 1 base and J by 5 bases, with 16 bases between. CDR1 SGDLS and CDR2 YYNGEE come from the germline V gene.

The rearrangement links TRBV29-1 to TRBJ2-7; TRBD1 aligns across 8 bases. This CDR3 spans 14 amino acids. V lost 1 base to trimming and J lost 1 base; unmatched junction nucleotides: 3. CDR1 is SQVTM, CDR2 ANQGSEA, per germline. In DNA, the CDR3 is TGCAGCGTTGAAGCGAGGACAGGGTCCTACGAGCAGTACTTC. This sequence encodes CSVEARTGSYEQYF.

The V gene is TRBV5-6, the J gene TRBJ2-2; no clear D. Germline values: CDR1 SGHDT, CDR2 YYEEEE. CDR3 length equals 13 residues. V was cut by 0 bases and J by 6 bases, with 6 bases left in between. CDR3 bases: TGTGCCAGCAGCTTGGCCGGACCCGGGGAGCTGTTTTTT. It translates to CASSLAGPGELFF.

The chain recombines TRBV5-8 with TRBJ2-7; maybe TRBD2 (5 bases). The CDR3 consists of 14 residues. Germline V gives CDR1 SGHTS, CDR2 YDEGEE. The ends were cut back, 3 bases at V and 1 base at J, with 11 bases in the middle. The CDR3 DNA follows: TGTGCCAGCAGCTCCCGGACGGGATCCTACGAGCAGTACTTC. It is translated as CASSSRTGSYEQYF.

This chain uses TRBV9 with TRBJ2-3; no firm D call. The CDR3 contains 12 residues. The V and J ends lost 3 bases and 2 bases respectively, with 4 bases between them. Germline lookup yields CDR1 SGDLS and CDR2 YYNGEE. The DNA of the CDR3 is TGTGCCAGCAGCGCCTTCACAGATACGCAGTATTTT. This codes for CASSAFTDTQYF.

The V and J genes are TRBV19 and TRBJ2-7; D gene ambiguous. Deletions cut 0 bases from V and 2 bases from J, with 8 bases between. CDR1 and CDR2 (germline): LNHDA, SQIVND (reference sequence). The length of the CDR3 is 14 residues. The CDR3 loop is CASSIENGPYEQYF. The CDR3 DNA is TGTGCCAGTAGTATAGAAAACGGTCCCTACGAGCAGTACTTC.

J is TRBJ1-3 and V is TRBV7-2; a weak D match, TRBD1 (5 bases). CDR3 length: 13 amino acids. Between the trimmed V and J ends, which lost 0 bases and 6 bases, there was a span of 6 bases. Germline values: CDR1 SGHTA, CDR2 FQGNSA. DNA of the CDR3: TGTGCCAGCAGCTTAGCAGGGGCAAACACCATATATTTT. This translates into CASSLAGANTIYF.

This clone was picked up one time. The chain uses TRBV4-2 and TRBJ1-4, with D unresolved. With 0 bases removed from V and 5 bases from J, the gap between germline ends came to 7 bases. The CDR3 is made up of 14 amino acids. Germline assignment: CDR1 LGHNA and CDR2 YNFKEQ. In nucleotides, the CDR3 is TGTGCCAGCAGCCAAGAGGGGAGAAATGAAAAACTGTTTTTT. Its protein product is CASSQEGRNEKLFF.

This chain links TRBV10-3 with TRBJ2-3, with D possibly being TRBD1 (5 bases). Germline-derived CDR1 and CDR2 are ENHRY and SYGVKD. V lost 6 bases, J lost 2 bases, and 12 bases lay in between. The CDR3 is 14 residues long. The CDR3 reads CAIRSDRNTDTQYF. CDR3 DNA sequence: TGTGCCATCAGATCAGACAGAAACACAGATACGCAGTATTTT.

The chain couples TRBV6-2 or TRBV6-3 to TRBJ1-1; D is undetermined. CDR3 length: 14 amino acids. The germline V and J ends were trimmed by 2 bases and 0 bases, with 7 bases remaining between them. From germline, CDR1 is MNHEY and CDR2 SVGEGT. CDR3 amino acids: CASSYGVLNTEAFF. The CDR3 DNA follows: TGTGCCAGCAGTTACGGAGTTCTGAACACTGAAGCTTTCTTT.

The rearrangement joins TRBV19 to TRBJ1-2; 8 positions agree with TRBD1. V gave up 5 bases and J gave up 6 bases; unmatched junction bases: 5. The CDR3 is 13 residues long. Germline CDR1 and CDR2: LNHDA and SQIVND (reference sequence). The CDR3 is CASSPPTGDGYTF. For the CDR3, the DNA is TGTGCCAGTAGTCCGCCGACAGGGGATGGCTACACCTTC.

The table lists this clone with a few counts. CDR3 bases: TGTGCCAGCAGTGGCGGGGGAGTCGTATCCTACAATGAGCAGTTCTTC. Translating gives CASSGGGVVSYNEQFF. The rearrangement joins TRBV28 to TRBJ2-1; 7 bases fit TRBD2. V lost 5 bases and J lost 1; bases outside the gene matches: 8. Per germline, CDR1 MDHEN and CDR2 SYDVKM. The CDR3 consists of 16 residues.

This sequence joins TRBV9 and TRBJ2-7; D is perhaps TRBD2 (6 bases). The CDR3 runs to 14 residues. CDR1 SGDLS and CDR2 YYNGEE come from the germline V gene. Between the trimmed V and J ends, which lost 4 bases and 1 base, there was a span of 12 bases. This CDR3 is CASSPLGGSYEQYF. CDR3 nucleotides: TGTGCCAGCAGCCCCCTCGGAGGGTCCTACGAGCAGTACTTC.

The chain uses TRBV2 and TRBJ2-2, with D possibly being TRBD2 (6 bases). The CDR3 totals 14 residues. Trimming left V 6 bases short and J 1 base short, with 9 bases between. Germline V CDR1 and CDR2: SNHLY, FYNNEI. In DNA, the CDR3 is TGTGCCAGCAGGACTAGGGTGAACACCGGGGAGCTGTTTTTT. As protein: CASRTRVNTGELFF. The complete variable domain, with remaining parts taken from reference TRBV2 and TRBJ2-2, reads EPEVTQTPSHQVTQMGQEVILRCVPISNHLYFYWYRQILGQKVEFLVSFYNNEISEKSEIFDDQFSVERPDGSNFTLKIRSTKLEDSAMYFCASRTRVNTGELFFGEGSRLTVL.

This clone was detected once. The V call is TRBV5-4, the J call TRBJ2-6; a weak D match, TRBD1 (5 bases). This CDR3 region has 15 residues. Trimming cost V 4 bases and J 1 base, with 9 bases left between them. The germline gives CDR1 SGHNT, CDR2 YYREEE (reference sequence). CDR3 sequence (DNA): TGTGCCAGCAGCCAAAGACAGTCTGGGGCCAACGTCCTGACTTTC. Its protein product is CASSQRQSGANVLTF.

This chain uses TRBV5-1 with TRBJ2-2; tentatively, D is TRBD1 (5 bases). Germline loops: CDR1 SGHRS, CDR2 YFSETQ. The CDR3 runs to 16 residues. Between the trimmed V and J ends, which lost 4 bases and 7 bases, there was a span of 20 bases. CDR3 bases: TGCGCCAGCAGCCCGGAAATCTCAGGGAAGGACGGGGAGCTGTTTTTT. It encodes CASSPEISGKDGELFF.

The genes are TRBV4-2 and TRBJ1-2, with D possibly being TRBD1 (6 bases). The CDR3 length is 14 residues. CDR1 is LGHNA, CDR2 YNFKEQ, per germline. The germline V and J ends were trimmed by 0 bases and 1 base, with 6 bases remaining between them. The CDR3 loop is CASSQEQGNYGYTF. The DNA for the CDR3 is TGTGCCAGCAGCCAAGAACAGGGTAACTATGGCTACACCTTC.

The chain couples TRBV30 to TRBJ2-7, with no clear D. The V end lost 6 bases, the J end lost 3 bases, and 12 bases lay between the germline ends. The germline V gene encodes CDR1 GTSNPN and CDR2 SVGIG (reference sequence). This CDR3 spans 12 amino acids. CDR3 sequence reads: CACGDSNYEQYF. CDR3 nucleotides: TGTGCCTGTGGTGACTCCAACTACGAGCAGTACTTC.

The chain recombines TRBV3-1 (or the pseudogene TRBV3-2) with TRBJ2-7, with TRBD2 matching over 12 bases. This CDR3 has 15 residues. Germline V lookup: CDR1 LGHDT, CDR2 YNNKEL (reference sequence). The V and J ends lost 4 bases and 4 bases, in that order; junction bases with no gene match: 5. As DNA, the CDR3 is TGTGCCAGCAGCCTTCGGACTAGCGGGGAGTACGAGCAGTACTTC. Translated, it gives CASSLRTSGEYEQYF.

The chain recombines TRBV7-2 with TRBJ1-4; possible D gene TRBD1, 6 bases. The CDR3 contains 15 residues. CDR1 and CDR2 from the germline V gene are SGHTA and FQGNSA. Trimming pared 1 base from V and 6 bases from J, leaving 12 bases between. This CDR3 is CASSLGWGADEKLFF. The DNA of the CDR3 is TGTGCCAGCAGCTTAGGCTGGGGGGCGGATGAAAAACTGTTTTTT.